Listed below are T cell receptor beta chains from one sample, sequenced in a study of vaccination effects on CD4 cells after COVID-19. Antigens of these TCRs are unknown. Assay used: immunoSEQ multiplex PCR; TCRdb lists only in-frame clones, some missing. The table has roughly 64,000 clones, 55% to 75% seen once. The sequences come from CD4+ T cells from PBMCs cultured without peptide, collected before COVID-19 vaccination. The receptors were gathered from a human donor who had a prior SARS-CoV-2 infection. CDR3s include the opening cysteine and the closing phenylalanine or tryptophan. The order of the fields is V gene, D gene, clone size, J gene, CDR3 DNA, CDR3 protein. D genes are given only for firm matches. Size is omitted from some rows. Given values are once, few, many or a class for expanded clones.

TRBV4-3	TRBD2	.	TRBJ2-3	TGCGCCAGCAGCCAAGATTTGCTAGCGGAAAGAGGCACAGATACGCAGTATTTT	CASSQDLLAERGTDTQYF
TRBV5-5	.	.	TRBJ1-1	TGTGCCAGCAGCTTGGTGGAGGGTGAAGCTTTCTTT	CASSLVEGEAFF
TRBV2	.	few	TRBJ1-3	TGTGCCAGCAGTGCATCGGGCTCTGGAAACACCATATATTTT	CASSASGSGNTIYF
TRBV21-1	.	.	TRBJ2-1	TGTGCCAACCGACACCGCTACTCCTACAATGAGCAGTTCTTC	CANRHRYSYNEQFF
TRBV9	TRBD2	.	TRBJ2-2	TGTGCCAGCAGCGTCACTAGCGGGGGGGCCCCCGGGGAGCTGTTTTTT	CASSVTSGGAPGELFF
TRBV5-1	.	few	TRBJ2-3	TGCGCCAGCACCCTCCTAGCTAGCACAGATACGCAGTATTTT	CASTLLASTDTQYF
TRBV5-1	.	few	TRBJ1-2	TGCGCCAGCAGCTCCGAGCCTACAGGAGGTGGAGGCTACACCTTC	CASSSEPTGGGGYTF
TRBV6-6	TRBD2	.	TRBJ2-5	TGTGCCAGCAGTCCCTCAAAGCGGGGAGAGACCCAGTACTTC	CASSPSKRGETQYF
TRBV5-1	.	.	TRBJ2-3	TGCGCCAGCAGTTCGCCGGGAGCTGGAGGAGATACGCAGTATTTT	CASSSPGAGGDTQYF
TRBV20-1	.	.	TRBJ1-2	TGCAGTGCTAGGTTCGGGGGCGGCTACACCTTC	CSARFGGGYTF
TRBV11-3	.	.	TRBJ1-1	TGTGCCAGCAGCCCAGGACCGGCTTGGGGTCGGAGCACTGAAGCTTTCTTT	CASSPGPAWGRSTEAFF
TRBV18	.	.	TRBJ1-5	TGTGCCAGCTCACCACAGGGGGGGGATCAGCCCCAGCATTTT	CASSPQGGDQPQHF
TRBV9	.	.	TRBJ2-3	TGTGCCAGCAGCGTACTTAGTCTCCAGGCAGATACGCAGTATTTT	CASSVLSLQADTQYF
TRBV1	.	.	TRBJ2-3	TGCACCAGCAGCCCCCGACTCGCACTACTAACAGATACGCAGTATTTT	CTSSPRLALLTDTQYF
TRBV2	.	.	TRBJ1-5	TGTGCCAGCAGAAACCCGGGCCTGCTCATGAATTTT	CASRNPGLLMNF
TRBV3-1/TRBV3-2	TRBD2	.	TRBJ2-1	TGTGCCAGCAGCCCGATAGCGGGGGGTGAGCATGAGCAGTTCTTC	CASSPIAGGEHEQFF
TRBV3-1/TRBV3-2	.	.	TRBJ2-7	TGTGCCAGCAGCCAAGTACATTTAGGCGAGCAGTACTTC	CASSQVHLGEQYF
TRBV6-5	.	.	TRBJ2-3	TGTGCCAGCGCAACTGTGTCGATTAAAGATACGCAGTATTTT	CASATVSIKDTQYF
TRBV11-3	.	.	TRBJ2-1	TGTGCCAGCAGCCAAAGAAGCTCCTACAATGAGCAGTTCTTC	CASSQRSSYNEQFF
TRBV23-1	.	.	TRBJ1-5	TGCGCCAGCAGTCAATCGATGGAAAGGTTAAGCAATCAGCCCCAGCATTTT	CASSQSMERLSNQPQHF
TRBV5-1	TRBD1	.	TRBJ1-2	TGCGCCAGCAGCTTCGGGGGACAGGGGCGCTATGGCTACACCTTC	CASSFGGQGRYGYTF
TRBV5-4	.	.	TRBJ2-5	TGTGCCAGCAGCTTCACCGGGACGACGGAGACCCAGTACTTC	CASSFTGTTETQYF
TRBV2	TRBD2	.	TRBJ2-2	TGTGCCAGCAGTGGACTAGCGGGAGGAACCGGGGAGCTGTTTTTT	CASSGLAGGTGELFF
TRBV7-9	.	.	TRBJ1-1	TGTGCCAGCAGCTTAGATGGGGGGGCACACACTGAAGCTTTCTTT	CASSLDGGAHTEAFF
TRBV5-1	TRBD2	.	TRBJ2-7	TGCGCCAGCAGCTTGGACAAGAGGGGCGGGGGTTCCTACGAGCAGTACTTC	CASSLDKRGGGSYEQYF
TRBV5-4	.	few	TRBJ2-7	TGTGCCAGCAGCAGGCAGGGGATCTCCTACGAGCAGTACTTC	CASSRQGISYEQYF
TRBV5-3	TRBD1	.	TRBJ2-5	TGTGCCAGAAGCCCCGGACAGGGGGGAGTTAGCGGGGACCAAGAGACCCAGTACTTC	CARSPGQGGVSGDQETQYF
TRBV11-3	.	.	TRBJ1-1	TGTGCCAGCAGCTTAGGCGGGTTTCTTACTGAAGCTTTCTTT	CASSLGGFLTEAFF
TRBV6-5	TRBD2	.	TRBJ2-7	TGTGCCAGCAGTACGGGAGGGCGTTGGGAAAAGCAGTACTTC	CASSTGGRWEKQYF
TRBV10-3	.	.	TRBJ1-6	TGTGCCATCAGTGAGGGGGGACGTGGCCCTAATTCACCCCTCCACTTT	CAISEGGRGPNSPLHF
TRBV19	TRBD1	.	TRBJ1-6	TGTGCCAGTAGTATTACATCGGGACAGCTAAATTCACCCCTCCACTTT	CASSITSGQLNSPLHF
TRBV14	.	.	TRBJ2-3	TGTGCCAGCAGCCAAGGTACCGGGACCCCGCAGTATTTT	CASSQGTGTPQYF
TRBV4-2	.	.	TRBJ1-5	TGTGCCAGCAGCCAAGATGGGCCAACCGGCAATCAGCCCCAGCATTTT	CASSQDGPTGNQPQHF
TRBV4-1	TRBD2	few	TRBJ2-1	TGCGCCAGCAGCCAACGACTAGCGGGGGCCACCTACAATGAGCAGTTCTTC	CASSQRLAGATYNEQFF
TRBV18	.	.	TRBJ2-1	TGTGCCAGCTCACCGATAACAGGGAGGAACAATGAGCAGTTCTTC	CASSPITGRNNEQFF
TRBV3-1/TRBV3-2	TRBD1	.	TRBJ1-2	TGTGCCAGCAGCCAAGAATTGGTACAGGGGGGCTTTTATGGCTACACCTTC	CASSQELVQGGFYGYTF
TRBV2	.	few	TRBJ2-1	TGTGCCAGCAGGACCCACTCGGACCACAATGAGCAGTTCTTC	CASRTHSDHNEQFF
TRBV28	.	.	TRBJ2-3	TGTGCCAGCAGACATCGAGAAACAGATACGCAGTATTTT	CASRHRETDTQYF
TRBV18	TRBD1	few	TRBJ1-2	TGTGCCAGCTCATTGTATTCCGGGACAGCGAGGGACTATGGCTACACCTTC	CASSLYSGTARDYGYTF
TRBV11-1	TRBD1	.	TRBJ1-1	TGTGCCAGCAGCGCGACAGGGGGCGGTGATGAAGCTTTCTTT	CASSATGGGDEAFF
TRBV7-2	.	.	TRBJ2-7	TGTGCCAGCAGCCTTACCCTCTACGAGCAGTACTTC	CASSLTLYEQYF